This entry lists 9 T cell receptor delta chains sequenced from one sample in a study of intestinal T cells in coeliac disease. Genomic DNA came from ten roughly 4.9-µm formalin-fixed paraffin-embedded scrolls per case. The bulk TRD library came from roughly 150 ng of biopsy DNA amplified with BIOMED-2 primers. TCRdb applied CATT to the multiplex PCR reads for clone calling. The sample has about 210 delta-chain clones, approximately 70% seen once. The material sequenced was a duodenal biopsy. These receptors were taken from a human donor with celiac disease.

The rearrangement joins TRDV2 to TRDJ1; no definite D call. Germline lookup yields CDR1 GEAIGNYY and CDR2 EKD. This CDR3 contains 14 residues. Trimming pared 0 bases from V and 0 bases from J, leaving 7 bases between. The CDR3 region is CACDTVSDTDKLIF. CDR3 nucleotides: TGTGCCTGTGACACCGTATCTGACACCGATAAACTCATCTTT.

This clone has a handful of counts. This sequence is one base from a far larger clone and is likely a read error. This chain connects TRDV1 to TRDJ1; D is ambiguous. V gave up 5 bases and J gave up 6 bases, with 31 bases separating them. Germline loops: CDR1 TSWWSYY, CDR2 QGS. The CDR3 has 19 residues. The CDR3 sequence is CALGRPLLPPPVTTNKLIF. CDR3 coding DNA: TGTGCTCTTGGGCGACCTTTGCTCCCCCCCCCTGTTACAACCAATAAACTCATCTTT.

The chain carries TRDV1 and TRDJ1, with 9 bases fitting TRDD2. The CDR3 loop spans 22 amino acids. The V gene's germline CDR1 is TSWWSYY and CDR2 QGS. V trimming: 3 bases; J trimming: 0 bases; junction bases outside the gene matches: 23. This CDR3 reads CALGDLPTVYEVWGSDTDKLIF. In nucleotides, the CDR3 is TGTGCTCTTGGGGACCTTCCTACGGTGTACGAGGTCTGGGGGTCCGACACCGATAAACTCATCTTT.

This clone occurred a few times. Since a far larger clone is one base different, this is likely a read error. The chain combines TRDV1 with TRDJ1; 9 nucleotides align to TRDD3. Germline CDR1 and CDR2: TSWWSYY and QGS. V dropped 0 bases and J dropped 0; count of bases not matched to a gene: 17. The CDR3 has 21 amino acids. DNA for the CDR3: TGTGCTCTTGGGGAACTCCGGGAATGGGGGATAATGTTGGGAGACACCGATAAACTCATCTTT. It is translated as CALGELREWGIMLGDTDKLIF.

V gene TRDV2 was called; the J gene was not; TRDD3 is the table's D call, not checked against the DNA. CDR1 is GEAIGNYY and CDR2 is EKD in the germline V gene. The CDR3 is 22 amino acids. In DNA form, the CDR3 reads TGTGCGTATCCCCCAGTACGGGGGGAAGGCACAATGAAACACATCAGTATAAAAACCCTCTTCTTC. It yields the protein CAYPPVRGEGTMKHISIKTLFF.

This clone rates as large. This may stem from a read error, because a much larger clone lies one nucleotide away. The V and J genes are TRDV2 and TRDJ1; 13 bases align to TRDD3. Germline V gene sequence: CDR1 GEAIGNYY, CDR2 EKD. This CDR3 contains 18 residues. Written as DNA, the CDR3 is TGTGCCTGTGGCACCGTAAACTGGGGGATACGCGACACCGATAAACTCATCTTT. Protein product: CACGTVNWGIRDTDKLIF.

This clone was counted only a few times. The J gene was recorded as TRDJ1; no V gene was called; TRDD3 was called by the table and not checked on the DNA. CDR3 length equals 21 residues. The CDR3 DNA sequence: TGTGCTTCATTGTGCCTTCCTTGGGAGTGGGAGGCTCCCTTCCACACCGATAAACTCATCTTT. Amino acids: CASLCLPWEWEAPFHTDKLIF.

As to this clone: A far larger clone is just one base off, so this is likely a read error. In the same sample, other DNA sequences code for this CDR3. The chain has TRDV1 and TRDJ1; D tentatively fits TRDD2 or TRDD3 (7 bases each). V shed 2 bases and J shed 0 bases, with 34 bases lying between them. CDR1 and CDR2 (germline): TSWWSYY, QGS. CDR3 length: 23 amino acids. CDR3 coding DNA: TGTGCTCTTGGGGAAGGGAGGGGGCTAGGCTTCCTTTCCTACTGGGGATACACCGATAAACTCATCTTT. This encodes CALGEGRGLGFLSYWGYTDKLIF.

The chain has TRDV2 and TRDJ1; 13 bases agree with TRDD3. The CDR3 is 20 residues long. Trimming cost V 0 bases and J 0 bases; bases outside gene matches: 12. Germline CDR1 and CDR2: GEAIGNYY and EKD. The CDR3 spells CACDTVNWGIRETYTDKLIF. The CDR3 DNA is TGTGCCTGTGACACCGTAAACTGGGGGATACGCGAAACGTACACCGATAAACTCATCTTT.